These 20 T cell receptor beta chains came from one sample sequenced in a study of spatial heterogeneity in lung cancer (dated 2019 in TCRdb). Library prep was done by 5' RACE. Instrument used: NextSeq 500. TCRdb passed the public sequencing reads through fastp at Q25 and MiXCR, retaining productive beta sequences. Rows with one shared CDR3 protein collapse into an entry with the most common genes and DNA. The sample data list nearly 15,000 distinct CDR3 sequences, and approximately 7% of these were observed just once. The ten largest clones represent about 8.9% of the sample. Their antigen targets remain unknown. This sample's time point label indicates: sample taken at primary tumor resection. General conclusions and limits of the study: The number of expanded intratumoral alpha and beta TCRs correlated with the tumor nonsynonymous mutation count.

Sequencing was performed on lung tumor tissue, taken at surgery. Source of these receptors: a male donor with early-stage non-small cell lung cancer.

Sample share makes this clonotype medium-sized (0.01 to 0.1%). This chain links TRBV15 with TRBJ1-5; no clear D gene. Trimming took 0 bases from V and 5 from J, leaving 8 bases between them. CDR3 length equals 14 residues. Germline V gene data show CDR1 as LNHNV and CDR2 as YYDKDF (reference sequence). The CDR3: CATSRDLTYQPQHF. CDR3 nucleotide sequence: TGTGCCACCAGCAGAGATCTGACCTATCAGCCCCAGCATTTT.

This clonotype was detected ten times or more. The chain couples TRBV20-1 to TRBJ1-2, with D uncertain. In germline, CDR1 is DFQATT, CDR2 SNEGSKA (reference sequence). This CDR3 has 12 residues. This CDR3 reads CSAAYGGEGYTF. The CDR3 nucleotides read TGCAGCGCAGCCTACGGAGGAGAGGGCTACACCTTC.

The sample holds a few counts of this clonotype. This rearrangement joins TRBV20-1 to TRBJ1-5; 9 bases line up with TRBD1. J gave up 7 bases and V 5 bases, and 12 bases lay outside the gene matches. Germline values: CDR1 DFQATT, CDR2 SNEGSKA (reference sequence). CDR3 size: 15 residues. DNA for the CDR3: TGCAGTGCTCGGGAACAGGGGGCCCGTGGGCAGCCCCAGCATTTT. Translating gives CSAREQGARGQPQHF.

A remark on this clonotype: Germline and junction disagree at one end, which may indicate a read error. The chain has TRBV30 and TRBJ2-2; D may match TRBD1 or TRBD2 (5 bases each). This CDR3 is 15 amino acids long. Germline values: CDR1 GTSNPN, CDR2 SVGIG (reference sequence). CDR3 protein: CAWSVGALNTGELLF. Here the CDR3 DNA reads TGTGCCTGGAGTGTAGGGGCCTTAAACACCGGGGAGCTGCTTTTT.

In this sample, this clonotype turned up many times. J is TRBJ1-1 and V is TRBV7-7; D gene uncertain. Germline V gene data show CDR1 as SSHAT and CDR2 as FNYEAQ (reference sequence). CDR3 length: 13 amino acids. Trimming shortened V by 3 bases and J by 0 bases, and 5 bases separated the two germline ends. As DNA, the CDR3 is TGTGCCAGCAGCTTTGCAGTGAACACTGAAGCTTTCTTT. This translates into CASSFAVNTEAFF.

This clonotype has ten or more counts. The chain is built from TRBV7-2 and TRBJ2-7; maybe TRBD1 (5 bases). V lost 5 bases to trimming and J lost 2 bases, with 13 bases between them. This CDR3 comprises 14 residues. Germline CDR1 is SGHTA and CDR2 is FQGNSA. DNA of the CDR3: TGTGCCAGCAGCCCAGGGTGGTCCCCCTACGAGCAGTACTTC. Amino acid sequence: CASSPGWSPYEQYF.

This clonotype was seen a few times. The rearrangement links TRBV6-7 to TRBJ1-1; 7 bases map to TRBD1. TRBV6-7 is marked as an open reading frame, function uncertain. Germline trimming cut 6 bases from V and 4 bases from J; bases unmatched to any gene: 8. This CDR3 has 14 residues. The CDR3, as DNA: TGTGCCAGCAGCTGTGGACAGGTGGGCACTGAAGCTTTCTTT. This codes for CASSCGQVGTEAFF.

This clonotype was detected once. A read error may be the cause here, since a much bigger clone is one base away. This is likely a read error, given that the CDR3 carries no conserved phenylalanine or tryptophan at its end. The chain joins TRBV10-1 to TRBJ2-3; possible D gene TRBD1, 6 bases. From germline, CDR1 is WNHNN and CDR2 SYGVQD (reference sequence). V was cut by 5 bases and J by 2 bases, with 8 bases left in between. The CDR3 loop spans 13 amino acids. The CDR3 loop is CASSHRATDTQYS. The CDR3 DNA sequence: TGCGCCAGCAGTCACAGGGCCACAGATACGCAGTATTCT.

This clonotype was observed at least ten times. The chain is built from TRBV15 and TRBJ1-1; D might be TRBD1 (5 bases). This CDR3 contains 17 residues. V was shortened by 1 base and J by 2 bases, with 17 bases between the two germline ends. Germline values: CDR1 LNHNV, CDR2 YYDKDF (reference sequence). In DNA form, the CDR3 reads TGTGCCACCAGCAGAGGACCAGCCGGGACTACCAACACTGAAGCTTTCTTT. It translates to CATSRGPAGTTNTEAFF.

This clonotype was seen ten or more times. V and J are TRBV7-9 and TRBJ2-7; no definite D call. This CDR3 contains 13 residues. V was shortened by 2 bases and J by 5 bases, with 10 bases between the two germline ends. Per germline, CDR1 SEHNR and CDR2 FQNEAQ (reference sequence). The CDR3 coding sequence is TGTGCCAGCAGCTTACGGCTCAGAGACGAGCAGTACGTC. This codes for CASSLRLRDEQYV.

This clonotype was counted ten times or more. The DNA of the CDR3 is TGTGCCAGCAGAGAACCGACAGGGCGAGGCACTGAAGCTTTCTTT. Residues: CASREPTGRGTEAFF. The V call is TRBV9, the J call TRBJ1-1; 7 nucleotides match TRBD1. CDR1 SGDLS and CDR2 YYNGEE come from the germline V gene. After removal of 5 bases from V and 4 bases from J, the junction contained 11 bases not matched to a gene. This CDR3 region has 15 residues.

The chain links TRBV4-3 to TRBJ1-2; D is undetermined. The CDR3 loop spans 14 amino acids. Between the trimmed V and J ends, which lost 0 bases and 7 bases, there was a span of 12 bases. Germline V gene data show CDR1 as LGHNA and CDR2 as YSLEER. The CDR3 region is CASSQEGGNGGYTF. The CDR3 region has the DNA TGCGCCAGCAGCCAAGAGGGAGGGAACGGTGGCTACACCTTC.

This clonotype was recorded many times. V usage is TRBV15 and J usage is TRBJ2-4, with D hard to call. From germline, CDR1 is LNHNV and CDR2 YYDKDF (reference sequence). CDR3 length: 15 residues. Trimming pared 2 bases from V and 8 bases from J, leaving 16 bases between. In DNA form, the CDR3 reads TGTGCCACCAGCAGACCCAGTAGGATGATCCACATTCAGTACTTC. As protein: CATSRPSRMIHIQYF.

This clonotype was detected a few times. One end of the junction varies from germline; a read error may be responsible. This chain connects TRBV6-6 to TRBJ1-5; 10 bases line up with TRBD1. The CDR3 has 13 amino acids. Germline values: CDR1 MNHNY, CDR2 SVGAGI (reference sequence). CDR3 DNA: TGTGCCGGCAGACAGGGGGCGGATCAGCCCCAGCATTTT. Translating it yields CAGRQGADQPQHF.

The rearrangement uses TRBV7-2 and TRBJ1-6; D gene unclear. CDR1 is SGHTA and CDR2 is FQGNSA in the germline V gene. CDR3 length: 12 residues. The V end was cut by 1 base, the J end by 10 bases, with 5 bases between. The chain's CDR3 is CASSLETSPLHF. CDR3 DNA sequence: TGTGCCAGCAGCTTAGAAACGTCACCCCTCCACTTT.

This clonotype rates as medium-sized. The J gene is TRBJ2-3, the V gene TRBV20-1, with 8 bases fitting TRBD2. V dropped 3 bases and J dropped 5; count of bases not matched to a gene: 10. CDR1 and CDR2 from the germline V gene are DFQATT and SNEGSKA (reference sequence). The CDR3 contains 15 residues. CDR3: CSARGLVGVGDTQYF. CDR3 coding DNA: TGCAGTGCTAGGGGACTAGTTGGGGTAGGAGATACGCAGTATTTT.

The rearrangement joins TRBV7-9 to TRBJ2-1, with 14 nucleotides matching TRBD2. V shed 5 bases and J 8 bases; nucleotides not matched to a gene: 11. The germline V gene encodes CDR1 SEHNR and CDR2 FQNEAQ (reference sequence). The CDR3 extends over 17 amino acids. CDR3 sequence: CASSARLAGGPVDEQFF. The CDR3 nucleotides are TGTGCCAGCAGCGCCAGACTAGCGGGAGGGCCGGTTGATGAGCAGTTCTTC.

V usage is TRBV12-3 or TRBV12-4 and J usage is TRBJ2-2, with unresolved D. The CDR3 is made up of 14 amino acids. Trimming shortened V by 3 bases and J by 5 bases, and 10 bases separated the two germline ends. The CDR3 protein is CASSFGSRTGELFF. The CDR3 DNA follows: TGTGCCAGCAGTTTCGGCAGCCGGACCGGGGAGCTGTTTTTT.

CDR3 bases: TGTGCCAGCAGCCTCGGGACAGGGACAACCTTTAGCGAGCAGTACTTC. Amino acids: CASSLGTGTTFSEQYF. The chain uses TRBV4-2 and TRBJ2-7, with TRBD1 matching over 9 bases. Per the germline V gene, CDR1 is LGHNA and CDR2 is YNFKEQ. This CDR3 is built from 16 residues. J was trimmed by 6 bases and V by 4 bases; bases with no gene match: 13.

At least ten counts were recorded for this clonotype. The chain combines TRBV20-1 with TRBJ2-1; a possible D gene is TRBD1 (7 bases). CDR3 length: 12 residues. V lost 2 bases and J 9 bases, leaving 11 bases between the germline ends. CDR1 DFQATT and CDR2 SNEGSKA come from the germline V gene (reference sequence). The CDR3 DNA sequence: TGCAGTGCTAGATCTCAGGGGGGTGAGCAGTTCTTC. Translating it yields CSARSQGGEQFF.